This TCR beta chain was identified in a study of T cells after yellow fever vaccination. Trimming cost V 0 bases and J 2 bases; bases outside gene matches: 8. The CDR3 sequence is 17 residues long. Germline loops: CDR1 SGHRS, CDR2 YFSETQ. TCRdb passed the 5' RACE reads through MiXCR, listing each CDR3 protein once. Of about 320,000 distinct CDR3 sequences listed, 6.8% were seen once; the top ten hold about 18%. The receptor was derived from a man between 18 and 29 years old who received the YFV17D yellow fever vaccine. The source was PBMCs, collected 35 to 50 days after the first yellow fever vaccination. The chain is built from TRBV5-1 and TRBJ2-3; 8 bases match TRBD1. CDR3 sequence: CASSLAIAGGFTDTQYF. CDR3 sequence (DNA): TGCGCCAGCAGCTTGGCCATAGCAGGGGGCTTCACAGATACGCAGTATTTT. The entire variable domain, with the rest obtained from reference TRBV5-1 and TRBJ2-3, is as follows: KAGVTQTPRYLIKTRGQQVTLSCSPISGHRSVSWYQQTPGQGLQFLFEYFSETQRNKGNFPGRFSGRQFSNSRSEMNVSTLELGDSALYLCASSLAIAGGFTDTQYFGPGTRLTVL.